Listed below are T cell receptor beta chains from one sample, sequenced in a study of blood T cell repertoires in COVID-19. TCRdb's table, derived via immunoSEQ multiplex PCR, lists solely in-frame clones and lacks some. The sample lists about 58,000 clones, 78% seen once, with roughly 5.3% in the top ten. Sequences were obtained from peripheral blood. Source of these receptors: a human donor in a cohort sampled during active COVID-19. CDR3s leave out the opening cysteine and the closing phenylalanine or tryptophan.

J	V	CDR3
TRBJ2-6	TRBV27	ASSLYGRGVYSGANVLT
TRBJ2-7	TRBV12-3/TRBV12-4	ASSWAGFHEQY
TRBJ2-7	TRBV24-1	ATSEDRGYEQY
TRBJ2-3	TRBV5-4	ASSLASGDWRSTDTQY
TRBJ1-4	TRBV20-1	MAATNEKLF
TRBJ1-2	TRBV25-1	ASSDPTTNYGYT
TRBJ2-7	TRBV12-5	ASGLVELVSSYEQY
TRBJ1-2	TRBV7-9	ASSKTGIYGYT
TRBJ2-7	TRBV25-1	ASSDNRDRGYEQY
TRBJ2-5	TRBV4-1	ASSHPDREVETQY
TRBJ1-1	TRBV28	ASSRDNAVSTEAF
TRBJ1-1	TRBV11-2	ASSSRGQGAF
TRBJ2-7	TRBV4-3	ASSQDWPSGRFGQY
TRBJ1-2	TRBV19	ASSPHVAGVYGYT
TRBJ1-1	TRBV12-3/TRBV12-4	ASSFYNSEAF
TRBJ2-7	TRBV4-2	ASSQNSGGAVYEQY
TRBJ2-3	TRBV10-3	AISDKISTDTQY
TRBJ1-2	TRBV7-8	ASSLGYDSYYGYT
TRBJ2-2	TRBV7-6	ASSPRGDTGELF
TRBJ1-5	TRBV18	ASSPRQDNQPQH
TRBJ1-6	TRBV23-1	ASSPNSHNSPLH
TRBJ2-7	TRBV5-1	ASSLPGSSYEQY
TRBJ1-1	TRBV29-1	SVLTNTEAF
TRBJ2-2	TRBV5-1	ASSLRQSANTGELF
TRBJ2-7	TRBV27	ASCPPGEQY
TRBJ1-1	TRBV2	ASRDRGRTEAF
TRBJ2-7	TRBV5-1	ASSLVSSYEQY
TRBJ1-1	TRBV3-1/TRBV3-2	ASSLYGQATNTEAF
TRBJ2-7	TRBV7-6	ASSSRDRYHEQY
TRBJ2-7	TRBV11-2	ASSLAGPGLAGGPSD
TRBJ2-7	TRBV2	ASSIQGAAYEQY
TRBJ1-2	TRBV11-2	ASSLWGGRPNYGYT
TRBJ1-3	TRBV6-2/TRBV6-3	ASSSQGSSGNTIY
TRBJ1-4	TRBV30	AWSESPVHEKLF
TRBJ2-7	TRBV7-8	ASSEALGTEQY
TRBJ2-7	TRBV30	AWSESSYEQY
TRBJ2-7	TRBV6-2/TRBV6-3	ASSTGIAGAYEQY
TRBJ2-7	TRBV27	ASSFRHYRAGLVSYEQY
TRBJ1-2	TRBV7-3	ASSPLGAYGYT
TRBJ2-5	TRBV20-1	SASSGSIRETQY
TRBJ2-7	TRBV6-6	ASSPPRTSGGVSEQY
TRBJ2-7	TRBV3-1/TRBV3-2	ASSTSGGAYEQY
TRBJ1-5	TRBV27	ASSPSGPIEPQH
TRBJ2-1	TRBV5-1	ASSPGTSGSSYNEQF
TRBJ2-7	TRBV19	ASSKRTSGSKYEQY
TRBJ1-1	TRBV7-2	ASSLVLVNTEAF
TRBJ2-7	TRBV5-6	ASTLRDRAYEQY
TRBJ1-1	TRBV9	ASSVAGDMNTEAF
TRBJ1-5	TRBV6-2/TRBV6-3	ASSYGRVSNQPQH
TRBJ2-7	TRBV2	ASRNPETYEQY
TRBJ1-2	TRBV6-2/TRBV6-3	ASSYPASGWGLYGYT